The clone carrying this TCR beta chain was counted only a few times. The antigen is not known. The entry originates in a study of early T cells in non-severe SARS-CoV-2 infection. Study overall: RNA in bulk from unsorted whole blood was sequenced, and chains were unpaired.

Trimming stripped 2 bases from V and 4 bases from J, with 8 bases between. Germline V CDR1 and CDR2: SGHTA, FQGTGA. CDR3 length: 13 amino acids. General observations from the study: CD4 and private specificities were missed by VDJdb matching, which favored anti-spike CD8 responses.

Individual cDNA molecules received unique molecular identifiers during library preparation. TCRdb ran MiXCR on the 5' RACE reads and lists one entry per CDR3 protein. The sample holds under 65,000 distinct CDR3 sequences, over 9.5% seen once. This sequence joins TRBV7-3 and TRBJ1-1, with D perhaps TRBD1 (5 bases). The receptor comes from an adult who was a healthcare worker with PCR-confirmed SARS-CoV-2 infection or an uninfected control (not recorded which). The sample was whole blood. This chain's CDR3 is CASSLLGTTEAFF. The CDR3 region has the DNA TGTGCCAGCAGCTTATTGGGGACCACTGAAGCTTTCTTT.